The T cell receptor beta chain under discussion was sequenced for a study of neoadjuvant anti-PD-1 for oral cavity cancer. Sequencing used immunoSEQ multiplex PCR; TCRdb keeps in-frame clones, though not all of them. The sample contains tens of thousands of clones, approximately 79% of which appear only once. No culture or expansion preceded analysis of these blood cells. In germline, CDR1 is SEHNR, CDR2 FQNEAQ (reference sequence). The CDR3 loop spans 15 amino acids. V was clipped by 1 base and J by 2 bases, with 10 bases between them. The sequence was obtained from a person aged 35-79 years with oral cavity squamous cell carcinoma. Material: PBMCs, obtained before nivolumab (anti-PD-1) treatment. This chain connects TRBV7-9 to TRBJ2-3, with D uncertain. CDR3 DNA sequence: TGTGCCAGCAGCTTAGAGGGCGCCATCACAGATACGCAGTATTTT. Protein sequence: CASSLEGAITDTQYF. The whole variable domain, filled in from reference TRBV7-9 and TRBJ2-3, reads DTGVSQNPRHKITKRGQNVTFRCDPISEHNRLYWYRQTLGQGPEFLTYFQNEAQLEKSRLLSDRFSAERPKGSFSTLEIQRTEQGDSAMYLCASSLEGAITDTQYFGPGTRLTVL.